Shown below are 8 T cell receptor beta chains from a single sample sequenced in a study of OX40 agonist ivuxolimab in advanced cancers. Profiled with immunoSEQ multiplex PCR; TCRdb holds only in-frame clones, not every one. The sample has over 45,000 clones, 70% to 85% seen once. Sample: CD4+ or CD8+ T cells sorted from blood, taken in a trial of the OX40 agonist ivuxolimab. The origin of the receptors is an adult with an advanced solid tumor such as melanoma, head and neck, liver or kidney cancer.

The J gene is TRBJ2-1, the V gene TRBV7-2; 8 positions agree with TRBD1. The CDR3 runs to 14 residues. V trimming: 4 bases; J trimming: 9 bases; junction bases outside the gene matches: 8. Germline V lookup: CDR1 SGHTA, CDR2 FQGNSA. For the CDR3, the DNA is TGTGCCAGCAGCTCCGGACCAGGGGGCCTTGAGCAGTTCTTC. Translating gives CASSSGPGGLEQFF.

There are a few counts of this clone. The gene calls are TRBV7-9 and TRBJ1-5; D is unclear. The V and J ends lost 5 bases and 3 bases respectively, with 5 bases between them. This CDR3 is 12 amino acids long. Germline V gene data show CDR1 as SEHNR and CDR2 as FQNEAQ (reference sequence). CDR3 residues: CASSLDNQPQHF. The CDR3 DNA reads as TGTGCCAGCAGCCTGGACAATCAGCCCCAGCATTTT. The complete variable domain, with remaining parts taken from reference TRBV7-9 and TRBJ1-5, reads DTGVSQNPRHKITKRGQNVTFRCDPISEHNRLYWYRQTLGQGPEFLTYFQNEAQLEKSRLLSDRFSAERPKGSFSTLEIQRTEQGDSAMYLCASSLDNQPQHFGDGTRLSIL.

This clone was seen just once. The gene calls are TRBV4-1 and TRBJ2-1; D is ambiguous. Looked up from germline, CDR1 is MGHRA and CDR2 is YSYEKL. The ends were cut back, 5 bases at V and 0 bases at J, with 17 bases in the middle. The CDR3 totals 17 residues. CDR3 region: CASSETNAVSSYNEQFF. CDR3 nucleotide sequence: TGCGCCAGCAGCGAAACAAACGCCGTTAGCTCCTACAATGAGCAGTTCTTC.

This clone was detected once. The chain carries TRBV5-4 and TRBJ2-5, with a tentative D call TRBD2 (5 bases). Germline V lookup: CDR1 SGHNT, CDR2 YYREEE (reference sequence). Trimming stripped 4 bases from V and 4 bases from J, with 14 bases between. The CDR3 has 14 residues. CDR3 loop: CASSPSGSGETQYF. As DNA, the CDR3 is TGTGCCAGCAGCCCTTCGGGAAGCGGAGAGACCCAGTACTTC.

J is TRBJ1-3 and V is TRBV6-5; the D is unclear. This CDR3 comprises 15 residues. Trimming took off 5 bases at V and 0 bases at J, with 11 bases between the two ends. CDR1 and CDR2 from the germline V gene are MNHEY and SVGAGI. The CDR3 spells CASSPAGNSGNTIYF. The CDR3 coding sequence is TGTGCCAGCAGTCCTGCAGGCAACTCTGGAAACACCATATATTTT.

The chain has TRBV6-6 and TRBJ1-1; 8 nucleotides line up with TRBD1. The germline CDR1 and CDR2 sequences are MNHNY and SVGAGI (reference sequence). The CDR3 extends over 15 amino acids. The junction had 3 bases not matched to a gene; V was cut back by 2 bases and J by 1 base. In nucleotides, the CDR3 is TGTGCCAGCAGTTACGGGGACAGGCAGAACACTGAAGCTTTCTTT. This gives the protein CASSYGDRQNTEAFF.

The V and J genes are TRBV11-2 and TRBJ2-1, with 14 bases that match TRBD2. Germline CDR1 is SGHAT and CDR2 is FQNNGV. The CDR3 has 15 amino acids. V was clipped by 6 bases and J by 7 bases; unmatched bases: 5. The chain's CDR3 is CASRPGTSGGNEQFF. CDR3 DNA sequence: TGTGCCAGCAGACCCGGGACTAGCGGGGGAAATGAGCAGTTCTTC.

In its sample, this clone was seen a few times. This chain connects TRBV7-6 to TRBJ1-5, with a possible D match to TRBD1 (6 bases). CDR3 length: 15 amino acids. Germline values: CDR1 SGHVS, CDR2 FNYEAQ. The V end was cut by 5 bases, the J end by 2 bases, with 13 bases between. This chain's CDR3 is CASSLLTGGNQPQHF. As DNA, the CDR3 is TGTGCCAGCAGCCTACTGACAGGCGGCAATCAGCCCCAGCATTTT.